This T cell receptor (beta chain) stems from a study of blood T cell repertoires in COVID-19. Across the whole study: T cells, B-cell-depleted T cells, or PBMCs provided the cDNA or gDNA that served as material.

How the authors handled the data: Quantification of nucleated cells was approximated via reference gene primer amplification. Libraries were prepared by immunoSEQ multiplex PCR; TCRdb keeps only in-frame clonotypes and omits some of them. Clone size and V and J calls were adopted from that table, with D and trimming inferred from the DNA. The sample includes 100,000 to 150,000 clones, about 80% of them seen just once. This CDR3 has 15 residues. V dropped 6 bases and J dropped 7; count of bases not matched to a gene: 12. Germline CDR1 reads MNHEY; CDR2 reads SVGAGI. This TCR derives from a human donor in a cohort sampled during active COVID-19. The chain combines TRBV6-5 with TRBJ1-5, with 7 bases aligning to TRBD1. Material: peripheral blood. The CDR3 DNA sequence: TGTGCCAGCAGGAGCTCGACAGGGCGAGGACAGCCCCAGCATTTT. Protein sequence: CASRSSTGRGQPQHF.